A single sample is the source of the 27 T cell receptor beta chains below, sequenced in a study of T cells in localized non-small cell lung cancer. Measured with immunoSEQ multiplex PCR; TCRdb has only the in-frame clones, and not every one. The sample has around 41,000 clones, 86% seen once. The sample in question was peripheral blood, obtained before any cancer treatment. These receptors all come from a man aged 35 to 69 with stage I lung adenocarcinoma.

V gene TRBV11-2 combines with J gene TRBJ2-5; D remains ambiguous. The CDR3 is 14 amino acids. The V gene lost 5 bases and the J gene lost 7 bases, with 17 bases spanning the gap. Per germline, CDR1 SGHAT and CDR2 FQNNGV. CDR3 sequence reads: CASSPGGQPGTQYF. In DNA form, the CDR3 reads TGTGCCAGCAGCCCAGGCGGTCAGCCAGGGACCCAGTACTTC.

The chain links TRBV6-6 to TRBJ1-1; D gene ambiguous. Germline V gives CDR1 MNHNY, CDR2 SVGAGI (reference sequence). This CDR3 has 14 residues. V was pared by 0 bases and J by 2 bases, with 7 bases between. CDR3 sequence (DNA): TGTGCCAGCAGTTACTCGGTGGGAAACACTGAAGCTTTCTTT. Amino acids: CASSYSVGNTEAFF.

This chain joins TRBV4-1 and TRBJ2-3; D is ambiguous. The CDR3 runs to 14 residues. Germline loops: CDR1 MGHRA, CDR2 YSYEKL. V was trimmed by 0 bases and J by 4 bases, leaving 8 bases between them. CDR3 region: CASSQDHLADTQYF. The CDR3, as DNA: TGCGCCAGCAGCCAAGATCACTTGGCAGATACGCAGTATTTT.

This sequence joins TRBV11-3 and TRBJ2-7; TRBD2 might be the D (6 bases). Trimming removed 3 bases at V and 6 bases at J, with 9 bases between. The CDR3 is 12 amino acids. Germline CDR1 SGHNT, CDR2 YENEEA. The CDR3, as DNA: TGTGCCAGCAGCTTTGGGACTGGCGAGCAGTACTTC. This gives the protein CASSFGTGEQYF.

The chain has TRBV15 and TRBJ2-5, with D unclear. Trimming removed 3 bases at V and 0 bases at J, with 11 bases between. Germline lookup yields CDR1 LNHNV and CDR2 YYDKDF (reference sequence). The CDR3 runs 15 residues. CDR3 region: CATSRGPTYQETQYF. CDR3 sequence (DNA): TGTGCCACCAGCAGGGGTCCTACGTACCAAGAGACCCAGTACTTC.

CDR3 region: CASSVGPGTADTQYF. The CDR3 region has the DNA TGTGCCAGCAGCGTAGGTCCAGGGACCGCAGATACGCAGTATTTT. The rearrangement links TRBV9 to TRBJ2-3; D may match TRBD1 or TRBD2 (5 bases each). The CDR3 is 15 residues long. The V gene lost 0 bases and the J gene lost 4 bases, with 12 bases spanning the gap. The germline V gene encodes CDR1 SGDLS and CDR2 YYNGEE.

This rearrangement joins TRBV5-4 to TRBJ2-1; 10 bases align to TRBD2. The length of the CDR3 is 16 residues. Unmatched junction bases numbered 5, after V lost 2 bases and J lost 3 bases. Looked up from germline, CDR1 is SGHNT and CDR2 is YYREEE (reference sequence). CDR3 DNA sequence: TGTGCCAGCAGCTTCGGCGGGACTAGCGACTACAATGAGCAGTTCTTC. Translation: CASSFGGTSDYNEQFF.

In this sample, this clone turned up once. The chain has TRBV2 and TRBJ1-5; possibly TRBD1 for D (6 bases). This CDR3 is 15 amino acids long. From germline, CDR1 is SNHLY and CDR2 FYNNEI. V lost 6 bases, J lost 5 bases, and 17 bases lay in between. The CDR3 here is CASSPTGSKDQPQHF. The CDR3 DNA reads as TGTGCCAGCAGCCCCACAGGGAGTAAGGATCAGCCCCAGCATTTT.

This chain connects TRBV9 to TRBJ2-7, with D unclear. The germline CDR1 and CDR2 sequences are SGDLS and YYNGEE. Trimming removed 4 bases at V and 0 bases at J, with 8 bases between. The CDR3 has 13 amino acids. The CDR3 loop reads CASSLSHSYEQYF. The CDR3 nucleotides read TGTGCCAGCAGCCTCAGCCACTCCTACGAGCAGTACTTC.

The gene calls are TRBV5-1 and TRBJ2-1; a weak D match, TRBD1 (6 bases). The V end lost 5 bases, the J end lost 7 bases, and 19 bases lay between the germline ends. Looked up from germline, CDR1 is SGHRS and CDR2 is YFSETQ. The CDR3 runs 15 residues. CDR3 nucleotides: TGCGCCAGCAGTGAAGAACAGGGCCGGGTAAATGAGCAGTTCTTC. The encoded protein is CASSEEQGRVNEQFF.

The table lists this clone with a count of one. CDR3: CASNWGSSYNEQFF. In nucleotides, the CDR3 is TGTGCCAGCAACTGGGGAAGCTCCTACAATGAGCAGTTCTTC. This sequence joins TRBV27 and TRBJ2-1; D is uncertain. There are 14 residues in the CDR3. The germline V gene encodes CDR1 MNHEY and CDR2 SMNVEV (reference sequence). V was cut by 7 bases and J by 0 bases, with 10 bases left in between.

This clone has only one observation. V and J are TRBV10-1 and TRBJ2-6; TRBD1 matches 11 bases. J was trimmed by 4 bases and V by 4 bases; bases with no gene match: 12. CDR1 and CDR2 (germline): WNHNN, SYGVQD (reference sequence). There are 19 residues in the CDR3. The CDR3 coding sequence is TGCGCCAGCAGTGCCGGGACAGGGGGACTTTGGGCCGGGGCCAACGTCCTGACTTTC. Translation gives CASSAGTGGLWAGANVLTF.

This sequence joins TRBV6-6 and TRBJ2-7; possible D gene TRBD2, 6 bases. Germline CDR1 MNHNY, CDR2 SVGAGI (reference sequence). The CDR3 loop spans 12 amino acids. Deletions cut 6 bases from V and 7 bases from J, with 13 bases between. CDR3 residues: CASSTGVKEQYF. In nucleotides, the CDR3 is TGTGCCAGCAGCACGGGAGTGAAGGAGCAGTACTTC.

The rearrangement joins TRBV14 to TRBJ2-7; 8 nucleotides align to TRBD1. With V trimmed by 0 bases and J by 4 bases, 8 bases remained unmatched. This CDR3 is 16 amino acids long. The germline gives CDR1 SGHDN, CDR2 FVKESK. CDR3 DNA sequence: TGTGCCAGCAGCCAAGATTACGGGACAGGCCTTTACGAGCAGTACTTC. Its translation is CASSQDYGTGLYEQYF.

The chain employs TRBV19 and TRBJ2-1, with 7 bases fitting TRBD1. This CDR3 has 12 residues. J lost 7 bases, V lost 6 bases, and 3 bases had no gene match. Germline V gene lookup returns CDR1 LNHDA and CDR2 SQIVND (reference sequence). The CDR3 region is CASRNRGNEQFF. CDR3 in DNA: TGTGCCAGTAGAAACAGGGGAAATGAGCAGTTCTTC.

The chain combines TRBV4-3 with TRBJ2-3; the D gene is possibly TRBD2 (5 bases). Between the trimmed V and J ends, which lost 5 bases and 4 bases, there was a span of 25 bases. This CDR3 is built from 18 residues. Germline loops: CDR1 LGHNA, CDR2 YSLEER. In DNA, the CDR3 is TGCGCCAGCAGCTCGCTTTTTTCGGACGGAAAGGGAGCAGATACGCAGTATTTT. Translating gives CASSSLFSDGKGADTQYF.

J is TRBJ2-1 and V is TRBV9; weak D call: TRBD1 (5 bases). The CDR3 contains 15 residues. Germline values: CDR1 SGDLS, CDR2 YYNGEE. The V end was cut by 0 bases, the J end by 0 bases, with 7 bases between. The CDR3 nucleotides are TGTGCCAGCAGCGTAGGGACAAGCTCCTACAATGAGCAGTTCTTC. Residues: CASSVGTSSYNEQFF.

The chain combines TRBV25-1 with TRBJ2-7, with TRBD1 identical over 8 bases. Losses at the gene ends were 6 bases for V and 3 bases for J; bases not matched to a gene: 7. The CDR3 runs 14 residues. CDR1 is MGHDK and CDR2 is SYGVNS in the germline V gene. CDR3 loop: CASSRGQAVYEQYF. The CDR3 DNA reads as TGTGCCAGCAGCAGGGGACAGGCGGTCTACGAGCAGTACTTC.

The rearrangement uses TRBV15 and TRBJ2-7; 9 nucleotides match TRBD2. The V and J ends lost 0 bases and 2 bases, in that order; junction bases with no gene match: 2. Germline loops: CDR1 LNHNV, CDR2 YYDKDF (reference sequence). The CDR3 totals 15 residues. CDR3 in amino acids: CATSREASGAYEQYF. Written as DNA, the CDR3 is TGTGCCACCAGCAGAGAGGCTAGCGGGGCCTACGAGCAGTACTTC.

The J gene is TRBJ2-7, the V gene TRBV30; 12 nucleotides align to TRBD2. The germline V gene has CDR1 GTSNPN and CDR2 SVGIG (reference sequence). The J segment lost 7 bases and the V segment lost 0 bases, leaving 4 bases of the junction unmatched. This CDR3 has 14 residues. The CDR3: CAWSVGTSGREQYF. CDR3 in DNA: TGTGCCTGGAGTGTAGGTACTAGCGGGAGGGAGCAGTACTTC.

V gene TRBV7-8 combines with J gene TRBJ2-3; D gene unclear. CDR1 is SGHVS and CDR2 is FQNEAQ in the germline V gene. The CDR3 is made up of 14 amino acids. Trimming cost V 2 bases and J 2 bases, with 8 bases left between them. The CDR3 DNA follows: TGTGCCAGCAGCTTAACCTCATTCACAGATACGCAGTATTTT. Translating it yields CASSLTSFTDTQYF.

Only a few counts were recorded for this clone. The J gene is TRBJ2-7, the V gene TRBV14, with 8 bases lining up with TRBD2. CDR1 is SGHDN and CDR2 is FVKESK in the germline V gene. This CDR3 has 20 amino acids. Germline trimming cut 1 base from V and 0 bases from J; bases unmatched to any gene: 17. CDR3 in amino acids: CASSQGVGGRTITPSYEQYF. CDR3 nucleotides: TGTGCCAGCAGCCAAGGGGTGGGCGGGAGGACCATAACGCCCTCCTACGAGCAGTACTTC.

The chain recombines TRBV27 with TRBJ2-5; a weak D match, TRBD1 (6 bases). Trimming shortened V by 2 bases and J by 4 bases, and 17 bases separated the two germline ends. The germline V gene has CDR1 MNHEY and CDR2 SMNVEV (reference sequence). The length of the CDR3 is 16 residues. CDR3 coding DNA: TGTGCCAGCAGTTTAGGGGGACATCCGCCAGGAGAGACCCAGTACTTC. Protein product: CASSLGGHPPGETQYF.

The V gene is TRBV7-9, the J gene TRBJ2-7; 8 positions agree with TRBD2. Looked up from germline, CDR1 is SEHNR and CDR2 is FQNEAQ (reference sequence). The V gene end was trimmed by 2 bases and the J gene end by 5 bases; junction bases not matched to a gene: 11. CDR3 length: 16 residues. The CDR3 sequence is CASSLTAGLGVHEQYF. Written as DNA, the CDR3 is TGTGCCAGCAGCTTAACAGCGGGACTAGGTGTACACGAGCAGTACTTC.

CDR3 sequence (DNA): TGTGCCAGCAGCTTCGAGACTTATCCCTACGAGCAGTACTTC. Residues: CASSFETYPYEQYF. The gene calls are TRBV7-9 and TRBJ2-7; D unresolved. Germline V CDR1 and CDR2: SEHNR, FQNEAQ (reference sequence). The CDR3 is 14 residues long. Trimming left V 3 bases short and J 2 bases short, with 11 bases between.

This chain links TRBV2 with TRBJ1-3; D is uncertain. Trimming removed 2 bases from V and 3 bases from J, with 5 bases in between. Germline V gene lookup returns CDR1 SNHLY and CDR2 FYNNEI. There are 13 residues in the CDR3. CDR3 sequence (DNA): TGTGCCAGCAGTGAATCTCGTGGAAACACCATATATTTT. This codes for CASSESRGNTIYF.

This chain joins TRBV27 and TRBJ1-2; 9 nucleotides agree with TRBD1. Germline V gives CDR1 MNHEY, CDR2 SMNVEV (reference sequence). The V and J ends lost 5 bases and 4 bases, in that order; junction bases with no gene match: 14. The CDR3 runs to 17 residues. This CDR3 reads CASSETGTGFSFYGYTF. The DNA for the CDR3 is TGTGCCAGCAGTGAGACCGGGACAGGGTTTTCTTTCTATGGCTACACCTTC.